This T cell receptor (beta chain) was captured in a study of shared T cell receptors in the human thymus listed by TCRdb under 2021. General notes on the study: The study examined how self-reactive, shared T-cell receptor alpha chains are generated in the human thymus.

As concerns this clone: Its antigen has not been determined. Per-base qualities were not stored, and no clone one base away is much larger.

Here V drops 1 base and J drops 0 bases, and the junction holds 5 bases not matched to any gene. The germline V gene (reference sequence) yields SGHNT for CDR1 and YYREEE for CDR2. The CDR3, from cysteine to phenylalanine, totals 16 residues. Only the CDR3 DNA stays, 48 bases, in frame from base 1. Libraries were constructed by the immunoSEQ multiplex PCR assay. TCRdb carries this immuneACCESS record with in-frame sequences only. Its versions omit some clonotypes, under half of them owing to an unresolved V gene in the studies checked, with the rest unexplained. The sample table records under 700,000 clones; approximately 78% of these occur just once. The ten largest account for about 0.014% of the sample. This sample also appeared in a second study, on human thymus T cells. As that second study puts it: In Finland, the donors were immunologically healthy infants who were having open corrective cardiac surgery for congenital heart defects. Thymus tissue was collected as surgical resects that were removed during corrective cardiac surgery. Both the thymic and the peripheral blood repertoires appeared to show biased V and J gene segment usage. According to the related research, thymic TCR repertoires were highly overlapping among unrelated individuals. The study characterized TCR alpha and beta repertoires from about 8 infant thymus samples and a few related peripheral blood samples. Donor ages ranging from about 7 to 250 days were recorded, and roughly six male and a couple of female infants were included in the cohort. Thymocytes were mechanically released from the tissue and were stored as pellets of about 9-33 million cells at -70 degrees C. Genomic DNA was extracted from frozen cell pellets with a QIAsymphony instrument. Using the immunoSEQ multiplex PCR assay, the TCRB and TCRAD loci were amplified from a standardized quantity of quality-controlled genomic DNA. The amplicons spanned the V(D)J region and were long enough to cover the CDR3 and allow V and J genes to be identified. Through the commercial immunoSEQ service, the amplicons were sequenced on an Illumina platform. Primer bias and sequencing errors were corrected using previously described methods, and TCRAD and TCRB definitions followed the IMGT database. immunoSEQ Analyzer 3.0 and VDJTools were used for repertoire analysis, which covered basic statistics, V/J segment usage, diversity estimates, rarefaction and pairwise overlap. Diversity was estimated using the Chao1, ChaoE, Efron-Thisted, Shannon and inverse Simpson indices, and was also estimated on datasets down-sampled to the size of the smallest sample. Repertoire overlap used strict matching of CDR3 nucleotide sequence, V gene and J gene, with Jaccard-based multidimensional scaling clustering. On average, thymus samples gave around 810,000 unique TCRB clonotypes, whereas blood samples gave approximately 84,000.

This sequence was found in a boy younger than two with a congenital heart defect. Donor details come from another sample of the same person, matched by shared clones. Rearrangement joined TRBV5-4 to TRBJ2-7, with 9 bases in between that match TRBD1. The material sequenced was thymocytes. The nucleotides read TGTGCCAGCAGCTTGCCCGGGACAGGGAGCTCCTACGAGCAGTACTTC. It is translated as CASSLPGTGSSYEQYF.